The sequence of this T cell receptor (beta chain) was determined in a study of T cells in Graves' hyperthyroidism and ophthalmopathy. Study-wide context: At the time of initial diagnosis and before any treatment, peripheral blood was collected. Findings and caveats of the study: The majority of expanded thyroid clonotypes above 0.001 also appeared in blood.

This CDR3 region has 13 residues. CDR1 and CDR2 from the germline V gene are LNHDA and SQIVND (reference sequence). V was shortened by 4 bases and J by 0 bases, with 6 bases between the two germline ends. On this clonotype itself: Its antigen is currently unknown.

Template material for amplifying TCR beta CDR3 regions consisted of RNA transcripts. Primed by the HTBI set, a first-round RT-PCR was run on the TCR CDR3. TCRdb ran MiXCR on the multiplex PCR reads and lists one entry per CDR3 protein. This sample carries roughly 260,000 distinct CDR3 sequences, roughly 14% of them seen once, and the ten largest clones take about an eighth. The source of this sequence is a middle-aged woman with Graves' hyperthyroidism that later progressed to Graves' ophthalmopathy. The chain recombines TRBV19 with TRBJ1-1; D is uncertain. The sequencing input was blood. The CDR3: CASSRRMNTEAFF. The CDR3 region has the DNA TGTGCCAGTAGTAGGCGAATGAACACTGAAGCTTTCTTT. Based on the CDR3 plus reference TRBV19 and TRBJ1-1, the full variable domain is DGGITQSPKYLFRKEGQNVTLSCEQNLNHDAMYWYRQDPGQGLRLIYYSQIVNDFQKGDIAEGYSVSREKKESFPLTVTSAQKNPTAFYLCASSRRMNTEAFFGQGTRLTVV.